The 13 T cell receptor beta chains in this list originate from one sample, sequenced in a study of control samples from healthy donors and cancer patients. Using immunoSEQ multiplex PCR, the repertoire was profiled, and TCRdb retains in-frame clones only, with some absent. The sample lists some 130,000 clones; roughly 92% were seen once. What was sequenced was blood. All receptors come from a man aged 18 to 35 in good health.

The V and J genes are TRBV6-5 and TRBJ1-2; D is uncertain. The CDR3 runs to 13 residues. Germline loops: CDR1 MNHEY, CDR2 SVGAGI. Trimming shortened V by 6 bases and J by 8 bases, and 16 bases separated the two germline ends. The CDR3 sequence: CASRPAKGGGYTF. DNA of the CDR3: TGTGCCAGCAGGCCCGCCAAAGGTGGGGGCTACACCTTC.

V usage is TRBV5-1 and J usage is TRBJ1-2; D uncertain. The V end was cut by 0 bases, the J end by 6 bases, with 15 bases between. CDR1 SGHRS and CDR2 YFSETQ come from the germline V gene. This CDR3 comprises 15 residues. In nucleotides, the CDR3 is TGCGCCAGCAGCTTGGCCGGTGTTGGGAGGGATGGCTACACCTTC. Translated, it gives CASSLAGVGRDGYTF.

This chain joins TRBV2 and TRBJ1-4; no definite D call. Germline CDR1 reads SNHLY; CDR2 reads FYNNEI. There are 14 residues in the CDR3. V was clipped by 4 bases and J by 7 bases, with 13 bases between them. CDR3 region: CASSVRGRPEKLFF. CDR3 DNA sequence: TGTGCCAGCAGTGTGCGGGGAAGGCCTGAAAAACTGTTTTTT.

This chain links TRBV18 with TRBJ1-5; 7 nucleotides line up with TRBD1. The CDR3 length is 14 residues. Germline trimming cut 2 bases from V and 6 bases from J; bases unmatched to any gene: 4. CDR1 and CDR2 from the germline V gene are KGHSH and LQKENI. CDR3 in amino acids: CASSPDRVAQPQHF. CDR3 sequence (DNA): TGTGCCAGCTCACCAGACAGGGTTGCTCAGCCCCAGCATTTT.

V usage is TRBV7-9 and J usage is TRBJ2-1; 14 nucleotides line up with TRBD2. The CDR3 covers 16 residues. V shed 5 bases, J shed 9 bases, and the junction held 9 bases outside the gene matches. Germline V gene sequence: CDR1 SEHNR, CDR2 FQNEAQ (reference sequence). The CDR3 spells CASSPRLAGGLSEQFF. Written as DNA, the CDR3 is TGTGCCAGCAGCCCAAGACTAGCGGGGGGGCTTAGTGAGCAGTTCTTC.

This chain uses TRBV2 with TRBJ1-3; the D gene is possibly TRBD1 (6 bases). Germline V lookup: CDR1 SNHLY, CDR2 FYNNEI. The CDR3 runs 14 residues. Trimming pared 7 bases from V and 4 bases from J, leaving 14 bases between. In nucleotides, the CDR3 is TGTGCCAGCACGGGTGGGGGGCCCGGAAACACCATATATTTT. This encodes CASTGGGPGNTIYF. The whole variable domain, remainder taken from reference TRBV2 and TRBJ1-3, is EPEVTQTPSHQVTQMGQEVILRCVPISNHLYFYWYRQILGQKVEFLVSFYNNEISEKSEIFDDQFSVERPDGSNFTLKIRSTKLEDSAMYFCASTGGGPGNTIYFGEGSWLTVV.

The chain uses TRBV6-2 or TRBV6-3 and TRBJ2-7, with D perhaps TRBD1 or TRBD2 (5 bases each). Germline values: CDR1 MNHEY, CDR2 SVGEGT. Trimming pared 2 bases from V and 1 base from J, leaving 21 bases between. The CDR3 sequence is 18 residues long. The CDR3 here is CASSYEVGTFPFSYEQYF. Written as DNA, the CDR3 is TGTGCCAGCAGTTACGAGGTCGGGACCTTCCCTTTTTCCTACGAGCAGTACTTC.

The rearrangement uses TRBV7-9 and TRBJ2-2; 7 nucleotides agree with TRBD2. Germline V gives CDR1 SEHNR, CDR2 FQNEAQ (reference sequence). Trimming at V came to 3 bases and at J to 4 bases, leaving 8 bases not matched to a gene. The CDR3 loop spans 16 amino acids. The CDR3 is CASSFQAGISTGELFF. Here the CDR3 DNA reads TGTGCCAGCAGCTTTCAAGCGGGGATTTCCACCGGGGAGCTGTTTTTT. The variable domain in full, with the rest retrieved from reference TRBV7-9 and TRBJ2-2, is DTGVSQNPRHKITKRGQNVTFRCDPISEHNRLYWYRQTLGQGPEFLTYFQNEAQLEKSRLLSDRFSAERPKGSFSTLEIQRTEQGDSAMYLCASSFQAGISTGELFFGEGSRLTVL.

V usage is TRBV5-1 and J usage is TRBJ2-1; 11 positions match TRBD2. The J segment lost 9 bases and the V segment lost 4 bases, leaving 6 bases of the junction unmatched. This CDR3 is 14 amino acids long. Germline V gives CDR1 SGHRS, CDR2 YFSETQ. The CDR3: CASSPPLAGAEQFF. The CDR3 DNA reads TGCGCCAGCAGCCCCCCACTAGCGGGGGCTGAGCAGTTCTTC.

The rearrangement links TRBV10-1 to TRBJ2-5; the match to TRBD1 covers 9 bases. The CDR3 consists of 20 residues. Per the germline V gene, CDR1 is WNHNN and CDR2 is SYGVQD (reference sequence). The junction had 18 bases not matched to a gene; V was cut back by 4 bases and J by 0 bases. The CDR3 spells CASSGGARDRATRYQETQYF. The CDR3, as DNA: TGCGCCAGCAGTGGAGGGGCCCGGGACAGGGCCACCCGGTACCAAGAGACCCAGTACTTC.

A single count supports this clone. The rearrangement links TRBV19 to TRBJ1-1, with D perhaps matching TRBD1 (6 bases). V shed 8 bases and J shed 1 base, with 20 bases lying between them. Germline CDR1 is LNHDA and CDR2 is SQIVND (reference sequence). CDR3 length: 16 residues. Written as DNA, the CDR3 is TGTGCCAGTGGAAACACCGGGGGGGCCGGGAACACTGAAGCTTTCTTT. Its protein product is CASGNTGGAGNTEAFF.

V usage is TRBV5-5 and J usage is TRBJ1-2, with a weak D call TRBD1 (5 bases). The CDR3 extends over 18 amino acids. Trimming stripped 0 bases from V and 1 base from J, with 19 bases between. Germline CDR1 reads SGHKS; CDR2 reads YYEKEE (reference sequence). DNA for the CDR3: TGTGCCAGCAGCTTGGTCGGGAGCGGGGGGAGGTATAACTATGGCTACACCTTC. Translated: CASSLVGSGGRYNYGYTF.

The rearrangement uses TRBV6-5 and TRBJ1-1, with a tentative D call TRBD1 (6 bases). CDR1 is MNHEY, CDR2 SVGAGI, per germline. V lost 4 bases to trimming and J lost 4 bases, with 13 bases between them. The CDR3 is 14 amino acids. This CDR3 reads CASSFPGVGTEAFF. CDR3 DNA: TGTGCCAGCAGTTTCCCAGGGGTGGGCACTGAAGCTTTCTTT.